Listed below are T cell receptor beta chains from one sample, sequenced in a study of T cells in localized non-small cell lung cancer. TCRdb's copy holds only in-frame clones and misses some; the assay was immunoSEQ multiplex PCR. The profile shows roughly 34,000 clones, roughly 87% of them singletons. The sample was peripheral blood mononuclear cells, taken before any cancer treatment. Receptors originate from a man aged 35-69 years with stage III lung adenocarcinoma. Both conserved end residues are part of each CDR3. The D gene is left open where the match is weak. Clone size appears in some rows only: once, few, many, or a class for an expanded clone.

j_call v_call clone_size d_call cdr3_aa cdr3_nt
TRBJ1-5 TRBV5-1 . . CASSLDPGKGQPQHF TGCGCCAGCAGCTTGGATCCGGGGAAAGGACAGCCCCAGCATTTT
TRBJ2-3 TRBV5-1 . TRBD2 CASSKTSGGTDTQYF TGCGCCAGCAGCAAGACTAGCGGGGGCACAGATACGCAGTATTTT
TRBJ2-1 TRBV4-1 once TRBD2 CASSPIGRGAKNFSSYNEQFF TGCGCCAGCAGCCCAATCGGGCGGGGGGCTAAAAACTTTAGCTCCTACAATGAGCAGTTCTTC
TRBJ2-7 TRBV5-8 . . CASSFRGMPYEQYF TGTGCCAGCAGCTTCAGGGGAATGCCCTACGAGCAGTACTTC
TRBJ2-2 TRBV6-1 . . CASSSQGYTGELFF TGTGCCAGCAGTAGCCAGGGGTACACCGGGGAGCTGTTTTTT
TRBJ2-1 TRBV27 . . CASSLKGGYNEQFF TGTGCCAGCAGTTTAAAGGGCGGGTACAATGAGCAGTTCTTC
TRBJ2-7 TRBV7-9 . . CASSLVGTLSYEQYF TGTGCCAGCAGCTTAGTCGGGACACTCTCCTACGAGCAGTACTTC
TRBJ1-2 TRBV9 . . CASSVGVNYGYTF TGTGCCAGCAGCGTCGGGGTTAACTATGGCTACACCTTC
TRBJ2-5 TRBV7-6 . . CASSPNWGKETQYF TGTGCCAGCAGCCCTAATTGGGGGAAAGAGACCCAGTACTTC
TRBJ1-2 TRBV5-1 . . CASSLNTLITQGSGYTF TGCGCCAGCAGCTTGAATACCCTTATAACGCAGGGGTCTGGCTACACCTTC
TRBJ1-5 TRBV5-1 . TRBD1 CASSVAGGKQPQHF TGCGCCAGCAGCGTGGCAGGGGGCAAACAGCCCCAGCATTTT
TRBJ1-1 TRBV2 once TRBD1 CASSANRGSEAFF TGTGCCAGCAGTGCTAACAGGGGATCTGAAGCTTTCTTT
TRBJ2-1 TRBV7-2 . TRBD1 CASSLVDRGYNEQFF TGTGCCAGCAGCTTAGTGGACAGGGGGTACAATGAGCAGTTCTTC
TRBJ1-6 TRBV9 . . CASSPQLSGSPLHF TGTGCCAGCAGCCCTCAACTGTCCGGTTCACCCCTCCACTTT
TRBJ2-7 TRBV6-5 . . CASSYSRGENYEQYF TGTGCCAGCAGTTACTCTCGCGGGGAGAACTACGAGCAGTACTTC
TRBJ1-5 TRBV28 . TRBD1 CASSPGTGNNQPQHF TGTGCCAGCAGCCCTGGGACAGGGAACAATCAGCCCCAGCATTTT
TRBJ2-6 TRBV6-1 . . CASRLQPDGANVLTF TGTGCCAGCAGGTTGCAGCCCGATGGGGCCAACGTCCTGACTTTC
TRBJ2-2 TRBV11-3 . TRBD2 CASKLAANTGELFF TGTGCCAGCAAACTAGCGGCCAACACCGGGGAGCTGTTTTTT
TRBJ2-1 TRBV11-1 . . CASSLAGYYYNEQFF TGTGCCAGCAGCTTAGCGGGCTATTACTACAATGAGCAGTTCTTC
TRBJ1-2 TRBV10-3 . . CAISESGGMGGYTF TGTGCCATCAGTGAGTCAGGAGGGATGGGGGGCTACACCTTC
TRBJ2-7 TRBV19 . . CASSPQGVASYEQYF TGTGCCAGTAGCCCGCAAGGGGTGGCATCCTACGAGCAGTACTTC
TRBJ1-5 TRBV27 few . CASRTVGGNQPQHF TGTGCCAGCAGAACAGTGGGCGGCAATCAGCCCCAGCATTTT
TRBJ2-1 TRBV4-1 . TRBD2 CASSQKLAGGPMGDEQFF TGCGCCAGCAGCCAAAAATTAGCGGGGGGCCCGATGGGGGATGAGCAGTTCTTC
TRBJ1-5 TRBV19 once . CASRQGGGPVQPQHF TGTGCCAGTCGTCAAGGTGGGGGACCCGTCCAGCCCCAGCATTTT
TRBJ1-5 TRBV29-1 . . CSVASTDNQPQHF TGCAGCGTTGCTTCAACAGACAATCAGCCCCAGCATTTT
TRBJ1-1 TRBV7-2 . TRBD1 CASSFRQGMTEAFF TGTGCCAGCAGCTTTAGACAGGGTATGACTGAAGCTTTCTTT
TRBJ1-2 TRBV6-6 . TRBD1 CASSYSTGGGGGYTF TGTGCCAGCAGTTACTCAACAGGGGGCGGGGGAGGCTACACCTTC
TRBJ2-7 TRBV5-5 . TRBD1 CASSPEDRGRFAYEQYF TGTGCCAGCAGCCCAGAGGACAGGGGGCGTTTTGCCTACGAGCAGTACTTC
TRBJ1-5 TRBV6-5 . . CASSYRPGSRQPQHF TGTGCCAGCAGTTATCGCCCGGGATCTAGGCAGCCCCAGCATTTT
TRBJ1-2 TRBV11-2 . . CASRSFGVQGDYGYTF TGTGCCAGCAGGTCATTCGGCGTACAGGGTGACTATGGCTACACCTTC
TRBJ2-1 TRBV11-2 . . CASSVTRGGEQFF TGTGCCAGCAGCGTCACTAGAGGCGGTGAGCAGTTCTTC
TRBJ2-1 TRBV11-1 . TRBD1 CASSQVGLGQGLNEQFF TGTGCCAGCAGCCAAGTCGGCCTGGGACAGGGGTTGAATGAGCAGTTCTTC
TRBJ2-3 TRBV4-1 once TRBD2 CASSQGEGLAGGPTDTQYF TGCGCCAGCAGCCAAGGAGAGGGTTTAGCGGGGGGCCCCACAGATACGCAGTATTTT
TRBJ2-1 TRBV18 . TRBD1 CASSPRTGGNEQFF TGTGCCAGCTCACCCCGGACAGGGGGCAATGAGCAGTTCTTC
TRBJ2-2 TRBV28 few . CATDTTGMSNTGELFF TGTGCCACCGACACAACAGGGATGTCGAACACCGGGGAGCTGTTTTTT
TRBJ2-1 TRBV5-5 . TRBD2 CASSLRGTSNYNEQFF TGTGCCAGCAGCTTAAGGGGGACTAGCAACTACAATGAGCAGTTCTTC
TRBJ1-3 TRBV5-4 . TRBD1 CASSGTGNSGNTIYF TGTGCCAGCAGCGGGACAGGGAACTCTGGAAACACCATATATTTT
TRBJ1-1 TRBV30 . . CAWGPMNTEAFF TGTGCCTGGGGACCGATGAACACTGAAGCTTTCTTT
TRBJ2-1 TRBV7-2 . . CASSIGGGVRSSYNEQFF TGTGCCAGCAGCATAGGGGGGGGCGTGAGGAGCTCCTACAATGAGCAGTTCTTC
TRBJ2-1 TRBV18 . . CASSPQSGSSYNEQFF TGTGCCAGCTCACCTCAATCAGGGAGCTCCTACAATGAGCAGTTCTTC
TRBJ1-5 TRBV27 . . CASSKVAGHQPQHF TGTGCCAGCAGCAAAGTAGCAGGGCATCAGCCCCAGCATTTT
TRBJ2-2 TRBV18 . . CASSPSGELFF TGTGCCAGCTCACCTTCCGGGGAGCTGTTTTTT
TRBJ2-3 TRBV5-1 . TRBD1 CASSSIGTGTDTQYF TGCGCCAGCAGCTCCATTGGGACAGGGACAGATACGCAGTATTTT
TRBJ1-6 TRBV7-8 . . CASSLGSTSSPLHF TGTGCCAGCAGCTTAGGGTCAACTAGTTCACCCCTCCACTTT